These 15 T cell receptor beta chains were sequenced from one sample in a study of blood T cell repertoires in COVID-19 (dated by TCRdb to about 2020). Library creation used the immunoSEQ multiplex PCR assay. TCRdb stores this immuneACCESS table with in-frame sequences only. Part of the clones is absent; in the studies checked, under half of the shortfall reflects unresolved V genes, and no reason is known for the rest. Present in this sample are more than 250,000 clones, 70% to 90% of which were seen just once. The ten largest clonotypes hold 0.95% to 1.5% of the sample. The sequencing sample was made of PBMCs or T cells enriched from blood (not recorded which). Every receptor here comes from a woman aged 40 to 50 with acute COVID-19.

J is TRBJ2-3 and V is TRBV7-9; 7 bases map to TRBD2. V was clipped by 4 bases and J by 5 bases; unmatched bases: 9. The CDR3 runs to 15 residues. Germline-derived CDR1 and CDR2 are SEHNR and FQNEAQ (reference sequence). The CDR3 nucleotides are TGTGCCAGCAGCTCCTTAGGGAGGGTTCTAGATACGCAGTATTTT. This sequence encodes CASSSLGRVLDTQYF.

Concerning this clone: The junction departs from the called germline gene at one end, perhaps through a read error. V gene TRBV6-1 combines with J gene TRBJ2-7; the D is unclear. The CDR3 sequence is 14 residues long. Germline V gene data show CDR1 as MNHNS and CDR2 as SASEGT. The CDR3 protein is CASSESPQILAGRF. DNA of the CDR3: TGTGCCAGCAGTGAAAGCCCTCAAATTTTGGCAGGTAGATTC.

The chain employs TRBV18 and TRBJ2-7; 7 bases are a match to TRBD1. The CDR3 is made up of 14 amino acids. Trimming removed 8 bases from V and 2 bases from J; junction bases left unmatched: 9. Per germline, CDR1 KGHSH and CDR2 LQKENI. The CDR3 region has the DNA TGTGCCAGCAAATCCGGGACAGAGACCTACGAGCAGTACTTC. Its protein is CASKSGTETYEQYF.

The chain links TRBV6-5 to TRBJ1-3; tentative D call: TRBD1 (5 bases). The germline V gene has CDR1 MNHEY and CDR2 SVGAGI. CDR3 length: 15 amino acids. Deletions cut 0 bases from V and 3 bases from J, with 9 bases between. The DNA for the CDR3 is TGTGCCAGCAGTTACTCCCTGGACATTGGAAACACCATATATTTT. Translation gives CASSYSLDIGNTIYF.

This clone was found a few times. The rearrangement joins TRBV11-2 to TRBJ2-5; TRBD2 agrees at 9 bases. Trimming at V came to 7 bases and at J to 5 bases, leaving 11 bases not matched to a gene. This CDR3 has 15 amino acids. Germline CDR1 reads SGHAT; CDR2 reads FQNNGV. The CDR3 DNA is TGTGCCAGCACCCATAATAGCGGGAGTAGTGAGACCCAGTACTTC. It yields the protein CASTHNSGSSETQYF.

The chain links TRBV7-2 to TRBJ1-1; the D is unclear. The CDR3 runs 15 residues. The ends were cut back, 5 bases at V and 2 bases at J, with 15 bases in the middle. Germline CDR1 reads SGHTA; CDR2 reads FQGNSA. The CDR3 nucleotides read TGTGCCAGCAGCAGATCCGGAGGGTCTAACACTGAAGCTTTCTTT. This encodes CASSRSGGSNTEAFF. Full variable domain (remainder filled in from reference TRBV7-2 and TRBJ1-1): GAGVSQSPSNKVTEKGKDVELRCDPISGHTALYWYRQSLGQGLEFLIYFQGNSAPDKSGLPSDRFSAERTGGSVSTLTIQRTQQEDSAVYLCASSRSGGSNTEAFFGQGTRLTVV.

The count of this clone is one. The chain combines TRBV19 with TRBJ1-6; D gene unclear. V lost 3 bases and J 5 bases, leaving 11 bases between the germline ends. The CDR3 is made up of 15 amino acids. Germline V gene sequence: CDR1 LNHDA, CDR2 SQIVND (reference sequence). The CDR3 region is CASSIFGMDNSPLHF. As DNA, the CDR3 is TGTGCCAGTAGTATTTTCGGGATGGATAATTCACCCCTCCACTTT.

The rearrangement joins TRBV6-5 to TRBJ1-4, with D possibly matching TRBD1 (5 bases). The CDR3 is 15 amino acids. Germline V gene lookup returns CDR1 MNHEY and CDR2 SVGAGI. V lost 5 bases and J 0 bases, leaving 10 bases between the germline ends. CDR3 sequence reads: CASSRATATNEKLFF. For the CDR3, the DNA is TGTGCCAGCAGTCGAGCGACAGCAACTAATGAAAAACTGTTTTTT.

The CDR3 DNA reads as TGTGCCAGCAGCTCCCGGACAGGGGCAAAAGAGACCCAGTACTTC. Protein product: CASSSRTGAKETQYF. The rearrangement links TRBV7-9 to TRBJ2-5; 9 nucleotides line up with TRBD1. With V trimmed by 4 bases and J by 3 bases, 6 bases remained unmatched. The CDR3 totals 15 residues. The germline gives CDR1 SEHNR, CDR2 FQNEAQ (reference sequence). The full variable domain, its missing parts supplied by reference TRBV7-9 and TRBJ2-5, is DTGVSQNPRHKITKRGQNVTFRCDPISEHNRLYWYRQTLGQGPEFLTYFQNEAQLEKSRLLSDRFSAERPKGSFSTLEIQRTEQGDSAMYLCASSSRTGAKETQYFGPGTRLLVL.

CDR3 region: CASSLAQDTQETQYF. The CDR3 DNA reads TGCGCCAGCAGCTTGGCCCAGGACACACAAGAGACCCAGTACTTC. The rearrangement links TRBV5-1 to TRBJ2-5; D might be TRBD1 (5 bases). Looked up from germline, CDR1 is SGHRS and CDR2 is YFSETQ. The ends were cut back, 0 bases at V and 2 bases at J, with 11 bases in the middle. The CDR3 loop spans 15 amino acids.

The rearrangement joins TRBV2 to TRBJ1-6; possibly TRBD1 for D (6 bases). The CDR3 contains 14 residues. Trimming took 7 bases from V and 9 from J, leaving 16 bases between them. Germline V gene lookup returns CDR1 SNHLY and CDR2 FYNNEI. The CDR3 protein is CASIQEGVASPLHF. The CDR3 coding sequence is TGTGCCAGCATCCAAGAGGGGGTTGCTTCACCCCTCCACTTT. The full variable domain, rest sourced from reference TRBV2 and TRBJ1-6, is EPEVTQTPSHQVTQMGQEVILRCVPISNHLYFYWYRQILGQKVEFLVSFYNNEISEKSEIFDDQFSVERPDGSNFTLKIRSTKLEDSAMYFCASIQEGVASPLHFGNGTRLTVT.

J is TRBJ1-1 and V is TRBV10-3; 7 positions match TRBD1. Germline CDR1 and CDR2: ENHRY and SYGVKD. The CDR3 consists of 11 residues. Trimming removed 6 bases from V and 7 bases from J; junction bases left unmatched: 2. The CDR3 bases are TGTGCCATCAGCCGGGACAGTGAAGCTTTCTTT. Translation gives CAISRDSEAFF.

This rearrangement joins TRBV7-9 to TRBJ2-2; tentatively, D is TRBD2 (6 bases). The CDR3 sequence is 14 residues long. V lost 7 bases and J 6 bases, leaving 15 bases between the germline ends. Germline V CDR1 and CDR2: SEHNR, FQNEAQ (reference sequence). CDR3 sequence: CASTPLGGSGELFF. The CDR3 DNA is TGTGCCAGCACTCCTCTGGGGGGTTCCGGGGAGCTGTTTTTT.

This chain connects TRBV25-1 to TRBJ2-2, with 7 bases identical to TRBD1. Germline V gives CDR1 MGHDK, CDR2 SYGVNS. J gave up 1 base and V 7 bases, and 9 bases lay outside the gene matches. This CDR3 is built from 16 residues. The CDR3 reads CASTPSTGLNTGELFF. CDR3 bases: TGTGCCAGCACTCCCTCGACAGGGTTGAACACCGGGGAGCTGTTTTTT.

This clone is a singleton in its sample. The V gene is TRBV28, the J gene TRBJ1-2; D gene ambiguous. This CDR3 spans 13 amino acids. V was shortened by 3 bases and J by 3 bases, with 8 bases between the two germline ends. Per the germline V gene, CDR1 is MDHEN and CDR2 is SYDVKM. The CDR3 loop reads CASSFPGHYGYTF. The CDR3 region has the DNA TGTGCCAGCAGTTTCCCTGGCCACTATGGCTACACCTTC.